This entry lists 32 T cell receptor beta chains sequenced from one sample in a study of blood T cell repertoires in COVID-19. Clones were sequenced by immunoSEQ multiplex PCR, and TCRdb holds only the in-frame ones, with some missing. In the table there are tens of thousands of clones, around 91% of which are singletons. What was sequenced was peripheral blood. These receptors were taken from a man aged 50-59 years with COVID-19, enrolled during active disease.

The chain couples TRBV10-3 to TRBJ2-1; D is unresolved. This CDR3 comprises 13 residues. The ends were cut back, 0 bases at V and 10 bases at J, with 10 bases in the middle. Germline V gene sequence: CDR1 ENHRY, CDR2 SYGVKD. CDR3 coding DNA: TGTGCCATCAGTGAGTCGATGGCTTCCGAGCAGTTCTTC. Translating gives CAISESMASEQFF.

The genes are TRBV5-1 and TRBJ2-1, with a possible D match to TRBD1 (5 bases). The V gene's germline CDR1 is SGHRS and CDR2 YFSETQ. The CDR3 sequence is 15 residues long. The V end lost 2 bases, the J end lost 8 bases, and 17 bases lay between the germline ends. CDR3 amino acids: CASSFPPLPQDEQFF. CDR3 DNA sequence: TGCGCCAGCAGCTTTCCCCCACTTCCACAGGATGAGCAGTTCTTC.

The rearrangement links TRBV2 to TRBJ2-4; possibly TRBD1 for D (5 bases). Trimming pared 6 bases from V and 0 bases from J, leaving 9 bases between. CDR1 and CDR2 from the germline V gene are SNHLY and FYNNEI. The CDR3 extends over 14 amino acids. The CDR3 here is CASRDTEAKNIQYF. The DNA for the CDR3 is TGTGCCAGCAGGGACACCGAAGCCAAAAACATTCAGTACTTC.

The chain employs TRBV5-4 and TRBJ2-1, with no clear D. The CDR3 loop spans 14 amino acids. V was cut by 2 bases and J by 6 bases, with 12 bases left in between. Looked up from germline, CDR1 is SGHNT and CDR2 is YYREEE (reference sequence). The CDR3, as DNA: TGTGCCAGCAGCTTAGATTCGGTCGGCAATGAGCAGTTCTTC. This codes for CASSLDSVGNEQFF.

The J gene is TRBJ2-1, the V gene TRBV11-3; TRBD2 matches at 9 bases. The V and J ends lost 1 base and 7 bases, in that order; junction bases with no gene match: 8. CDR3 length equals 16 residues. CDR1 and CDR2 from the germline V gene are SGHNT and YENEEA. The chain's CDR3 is CASSLGGGRAQNEQFF. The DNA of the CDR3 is TGTGCCAGCAGCTTAGGAGGCGGGAGGGCCCAGAATGAGCAGTTCTTC. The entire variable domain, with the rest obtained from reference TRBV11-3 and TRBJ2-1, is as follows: EAGVVQSPRYKIIEKKQPVAFWCNPISGHNTLYWYLQNLGQGPELLIRYENEEAVDDSQLPKDRFSAERLKGVDSTLKIQPAELGDSAVYLCASSLGGGRAQNEQFFGPGTRLTVL.

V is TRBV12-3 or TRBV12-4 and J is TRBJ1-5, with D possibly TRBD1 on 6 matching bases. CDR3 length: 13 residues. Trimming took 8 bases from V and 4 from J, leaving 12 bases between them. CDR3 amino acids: CASHGTPNQPQHF. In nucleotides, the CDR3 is TGTGCCAGCCACGGGACACCTAATCAGCCCCAGCATTTT.

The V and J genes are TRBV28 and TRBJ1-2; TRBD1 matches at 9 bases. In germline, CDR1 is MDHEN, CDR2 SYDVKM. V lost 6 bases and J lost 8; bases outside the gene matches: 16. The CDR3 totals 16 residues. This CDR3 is CASRSGQDRGLEGYTF. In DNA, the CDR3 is TGTGCCAGCAGGTCGGGACAGGACAGGGGCCTTGAGGGCTACACCTTC.

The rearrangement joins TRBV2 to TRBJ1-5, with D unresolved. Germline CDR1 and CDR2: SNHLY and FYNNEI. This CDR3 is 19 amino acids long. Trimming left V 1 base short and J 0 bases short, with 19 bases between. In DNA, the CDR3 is TGTGCCAGCAGTGAAGAGATGGCAGGAAATTCTTATAGCAATCAGCCCCAGCATTTT. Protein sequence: CASSEEMAGNSYSNQPQHF.

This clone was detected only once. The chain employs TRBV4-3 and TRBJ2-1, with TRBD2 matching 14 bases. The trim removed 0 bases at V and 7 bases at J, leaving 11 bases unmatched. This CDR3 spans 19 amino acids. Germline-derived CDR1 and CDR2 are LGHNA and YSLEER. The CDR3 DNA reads TGCGCCAGCAGCCAAGATAGGGGGACTAGCGGGAGTTCAGGTAATGAGCAGTTCTTC. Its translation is CASSQDRGTSGSSGNEQFF.

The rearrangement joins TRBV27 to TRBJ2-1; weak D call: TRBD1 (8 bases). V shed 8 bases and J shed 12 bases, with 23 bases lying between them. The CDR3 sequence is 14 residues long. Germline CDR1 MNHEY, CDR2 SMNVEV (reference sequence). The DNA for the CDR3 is TGTGCCAGCTCCCTCAATCCCACAGGGGGGGGGCAGTTCTTC. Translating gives CASSLNPTGGGQFF.

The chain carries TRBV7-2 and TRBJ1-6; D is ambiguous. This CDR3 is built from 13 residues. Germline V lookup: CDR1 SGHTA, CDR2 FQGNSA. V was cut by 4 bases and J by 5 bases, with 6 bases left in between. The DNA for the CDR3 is TGTGCCAGCAGCTCACTACATAATTCACCCCTCCACTTT. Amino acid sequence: CASSSLHNSPLHF. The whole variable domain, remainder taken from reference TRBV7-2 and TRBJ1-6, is GAGVSQSPSNKVTEKGKDVELRCDPISGHTALYWYRQSLGQGLEFLIYFQGNSAPDKSGLPSDRFSAERTGGSVSTLTIQRTQQEDSAVYLCASSSLHNSPLHFGNGTRLTVT.

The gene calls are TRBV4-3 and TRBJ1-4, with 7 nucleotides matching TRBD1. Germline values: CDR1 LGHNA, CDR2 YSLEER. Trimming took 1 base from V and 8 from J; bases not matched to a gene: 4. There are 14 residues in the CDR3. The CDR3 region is CASSQGQGSEKLFF. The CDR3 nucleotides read TGCGCCAGCAGCCAAGGACAGGGTTCGGAAAAACTGTTTTTT.

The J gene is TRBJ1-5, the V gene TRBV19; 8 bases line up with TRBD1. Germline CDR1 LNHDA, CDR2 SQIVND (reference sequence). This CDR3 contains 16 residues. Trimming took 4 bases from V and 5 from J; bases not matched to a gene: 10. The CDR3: CASSTRRSGGDQPQHF. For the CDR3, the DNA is TGTGCCAGTAGTACCCGAAGATCAGGGGGCGATCAGCCCCAGCATTTT. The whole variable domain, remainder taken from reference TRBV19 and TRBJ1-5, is DGGITQSPKYLFRKEGQNVTLSCEQNLNHDAMYWYRQDPGQGLRLIYYSQIVNDFQKGDIAEGYSVSREKKESFPLTVTSAQKNPTAFYLCASSTRRSGGDQPQHFGDGTRLSIL.

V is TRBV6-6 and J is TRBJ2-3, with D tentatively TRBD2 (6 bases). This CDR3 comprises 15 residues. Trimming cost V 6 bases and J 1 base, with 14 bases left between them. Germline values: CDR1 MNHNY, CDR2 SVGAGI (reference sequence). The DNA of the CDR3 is TGTGCCAGCAGCCCACGACTAGTGGGCACAGATACGCAGTATTTT. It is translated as CASSPRLVGTDTQYF.

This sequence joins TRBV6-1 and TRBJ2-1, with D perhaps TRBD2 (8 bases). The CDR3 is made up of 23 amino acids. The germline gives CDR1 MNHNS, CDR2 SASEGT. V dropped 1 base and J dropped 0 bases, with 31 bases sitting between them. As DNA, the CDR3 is TGTGCCAGCAGTGAAGTGACAGGGTGGGGTAGCGGGATCCTTAGGAGCTCCTACAATGAGCAGTTCTTC. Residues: CASSEVTGWGSGILRSSYNEQFF.

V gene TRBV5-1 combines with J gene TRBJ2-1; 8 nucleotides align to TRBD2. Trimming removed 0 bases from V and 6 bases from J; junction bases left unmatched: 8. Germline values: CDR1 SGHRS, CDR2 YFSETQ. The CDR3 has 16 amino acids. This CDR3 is CASSLGSSGWANEQFF. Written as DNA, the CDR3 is TGCGCCAGCAGCTTGGGGTCTAGCGGGTGGGCCAATGAGCAGTTCTTC.

Here the CDR3 reads CASSVRTGYNEQFF. Here the CDR3 DNA reads TGTGCCAGCAGCGTACGGACAGGGTACAATGAGCAGTTCTTC. The chain links TRBV9 to TRBJ2-1, with 8 nucleotides matching TRBD1. Germline CDR1 SGDLS, CDR2 YYNGEE. V lost 1 base to trimming and J lost 4 bases; unmatched junction nucleotides: 1. This CDR3 comprises 14 residues.

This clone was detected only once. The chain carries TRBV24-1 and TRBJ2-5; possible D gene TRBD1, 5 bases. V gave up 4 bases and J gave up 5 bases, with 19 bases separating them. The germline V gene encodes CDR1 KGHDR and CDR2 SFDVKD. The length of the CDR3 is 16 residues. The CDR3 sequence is CATSEGAGRLGETQYF. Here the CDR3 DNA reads TGTGCCACCAGTGAAGGGGCAGGGCGCCTCGGGGAGACCCAGTACTTC.

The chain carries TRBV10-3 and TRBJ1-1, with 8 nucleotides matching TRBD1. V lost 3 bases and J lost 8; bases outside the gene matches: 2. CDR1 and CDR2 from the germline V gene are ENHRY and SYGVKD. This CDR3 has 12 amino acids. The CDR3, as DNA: TGTGCCATCAGTGACAGGGGGCTGGAAGCTTTCTTT. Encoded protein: CAISDRGLEAFF.

CDR3 nucleotides: TGTGCCAGCAGCCAGACTAGCGGGAGGTCTGGGGCCAACGTCCTGACTTTC. Protein product: CASSQTSGRSGANVLTF. The rearrangement uses TRBV7-9 and TRBJ2-6; 13 bases fit TRBD2. CDR3 length: 17 residues. Trimming cost V 5 bases and J 1 base; bases outside gene matches: 2. CDR1 is SEHNR, CDR2 FQNEAQ, per germline (reference sequence). The complete variable domain, with remaining parts taken from reference TRBV7-9 and TRBJ2-6, reads DTGVSQNPRHKITKRGQNVTFRCDPISEHNRLYWYRQTLGQGPEFLTYFQNEAQLEKSRLLSDRFSAERPKGSFSTLEIQRTEQGDSAMYLCASSQTSGRSGANVLTFGAGSRLTVL.

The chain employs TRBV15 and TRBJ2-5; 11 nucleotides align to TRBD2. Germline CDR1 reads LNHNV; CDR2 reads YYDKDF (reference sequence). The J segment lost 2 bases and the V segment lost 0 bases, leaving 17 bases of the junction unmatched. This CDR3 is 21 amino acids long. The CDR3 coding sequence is TGTGCCACCAGCAGAGATCTCGAAACAACTAGCGGGAGCTTGTGGCAAGAGACCCAGTACTTC. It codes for CATSRDLETTSGSLWQETQYF.

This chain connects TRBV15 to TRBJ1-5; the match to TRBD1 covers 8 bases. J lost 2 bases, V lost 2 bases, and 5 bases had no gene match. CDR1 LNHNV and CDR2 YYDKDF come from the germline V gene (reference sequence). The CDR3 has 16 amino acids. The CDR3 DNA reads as TGTGCCACCAGCAGACGGACAGGGATCGGCAATCAGCCCCAGCATTTT. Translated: CATSRRTGIGNQPQHF.

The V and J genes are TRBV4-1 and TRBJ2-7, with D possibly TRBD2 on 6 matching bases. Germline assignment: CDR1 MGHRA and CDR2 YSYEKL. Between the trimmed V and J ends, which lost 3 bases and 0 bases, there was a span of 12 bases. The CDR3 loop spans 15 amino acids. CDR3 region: CASSQGAGPSYEQYF. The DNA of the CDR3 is TGCGCCAGCAGCCAGGGAGCGGGTCCCTCCTACGAGCAGTACTTC.

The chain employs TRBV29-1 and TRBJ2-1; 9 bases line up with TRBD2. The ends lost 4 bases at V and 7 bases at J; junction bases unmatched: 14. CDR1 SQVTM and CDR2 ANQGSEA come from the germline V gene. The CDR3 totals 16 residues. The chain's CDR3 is CSVVFRVSGRWNEQFF. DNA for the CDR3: TGCAGCGTTGTTTTTCGCGTGAGCGGGAGGTGGAATGAGCAGTTCTTC.

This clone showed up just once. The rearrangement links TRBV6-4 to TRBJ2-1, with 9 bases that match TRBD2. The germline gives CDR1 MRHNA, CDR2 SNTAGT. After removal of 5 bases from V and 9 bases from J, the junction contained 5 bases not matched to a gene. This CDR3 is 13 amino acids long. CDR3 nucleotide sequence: TGTGCCAGCAGTTGGACTAGCGATACTGAGCAGTTCTTC. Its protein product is CASSWTSDTEQFF.

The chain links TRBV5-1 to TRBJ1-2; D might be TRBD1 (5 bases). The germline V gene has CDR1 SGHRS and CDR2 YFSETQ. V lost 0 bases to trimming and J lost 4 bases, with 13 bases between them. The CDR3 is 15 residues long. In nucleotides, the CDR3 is TGCGCCAGCAGCTTGGATACGGCAGGGCCCTATGGCTACACCTTC. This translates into CASSLDTAGPYGYTF.

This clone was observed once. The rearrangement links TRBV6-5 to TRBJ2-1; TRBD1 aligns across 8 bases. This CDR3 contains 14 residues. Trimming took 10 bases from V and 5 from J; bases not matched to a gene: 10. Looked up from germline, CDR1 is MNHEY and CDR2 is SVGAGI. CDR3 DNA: TGTGCCACCAAGGAGACAGGGGAAAACAATGAGCAGTTCTTC. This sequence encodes CATKETGENNEQFF.

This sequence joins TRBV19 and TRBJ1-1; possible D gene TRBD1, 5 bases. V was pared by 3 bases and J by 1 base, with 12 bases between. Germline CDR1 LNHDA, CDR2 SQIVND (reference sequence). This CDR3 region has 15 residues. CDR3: CASSMMGQGNTEAFF. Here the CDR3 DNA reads TGTGCCAGTAGTATGATGGGGCAGGGGAACACTGAAGCTTTCTTT.

The CDR3 region is CASSLQTGESGYTF. As DNA, the CDR3 is TGCGCCAGCAGCCTCCAGACAGGGGAATCTGGCTACACCTTC. The V call is TRBV5-1, the J call TRBJ1-2; TRBD1 aligns across 8 bases. The V gene's germline CDR1 is SGHRS and CDR2 YFSETQ. The CDR3 has 14 residues. The ends lost 4 bases at V and 7 bases at J; junction bases unmatched: 9.

The CDR3, as DNA: TGTGCCAGCAGCCCCCGGGACAGGGGGCGCGGTGAGCAGTACTTC. This sequence encodes CASSPRDRGRGEQYF. The chain uses TRBV7-9 and TRBJ2-7, with TRBD1 identical over 12 bases. The CDR3 loop spans 15 amino acids. Germline loops: CDR1 SEHNR, CDR2 FQNEAQ (reference sequence). The junction had 9 bases not matched to a gene; V was cut back by 5 bases and J by 7 bases.

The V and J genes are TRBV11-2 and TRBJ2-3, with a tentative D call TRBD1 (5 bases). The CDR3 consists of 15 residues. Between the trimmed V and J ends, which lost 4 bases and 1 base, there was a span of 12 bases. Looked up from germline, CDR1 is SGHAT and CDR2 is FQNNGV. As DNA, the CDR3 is TGTGCCAGCAGCTCCTTAGGGGCGCGCACAGATACGCAGTATTTT. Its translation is CASSSLGARTDTQYF. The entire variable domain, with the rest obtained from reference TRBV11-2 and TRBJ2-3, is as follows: EAGVAQSPRYKIIEKRQSVAFWCNPISGHATLYWYQQILGQGPKLLIQFQNNGVVDDSQLPKDRFSAERLKGVDSTLKIQPAKLEDSAVYLCASSSLGARTDTQYFGPGTRLTVL.

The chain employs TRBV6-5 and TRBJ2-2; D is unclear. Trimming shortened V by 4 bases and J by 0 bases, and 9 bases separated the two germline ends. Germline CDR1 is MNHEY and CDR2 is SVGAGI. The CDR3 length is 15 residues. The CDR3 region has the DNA TGTGCCAGCAGTTCGTACAGAACGAACACCGGGGAGCTGTTTTTT. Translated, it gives CASSSYRTNTGELFF.